Sequencing of this TCR beta chain was carried out in a study of T cell repertoires in ileal Crohn's disease. Regarding the study as a whole: Endoscopy was done a median roughly 6.9 months after surgery. Sorted CD8 T cells held more high-frequency clones than CD4.

A remark on this clone: Its specificity is unknown.

Around 500 nanograms of biopsy DNA per sample underwent TCRB immunosequencing. Assay used: immunoSEQ multiplex PCR; TCRdb lists only in-frame clones, some missing. Counted here are about 62,000 clones, about 89% occurring once; the ten biggest clones make up about 2%. V shed 5 bases and J 5 bases; nucleotides not matched to a gene: 10. The germline gives CDR1 SEHNR, CDR2 FQNEAQ (reference sequence). CDR3 length: 16 amino acids. Time point in this sample: neoterminal ileum biopsy at postoperative endoscopy, about 6 months after surgery. This TCR derives from an adult with Crohn's disease. Sample: ileal tissue. This chain links TRBV7-9 with TRBJ1-5; 9 bases match TRBD1. The CDR3 loop is CASSPGTGWGDQPQHF. The CDR3 DNA follows: TGTGCCAGCAGCCCCGGGACAGGGTGGGGGGATCAGCCCCAGCATTTT.